The rows below give T cell receptor beta chains drawn from one sample of a study of blood T cell repertoires in COVID-19. Method: immunoSEQ multiplex PCR; TCRdb's copy keeps in-frame clones and lacks some. The table shows around 420,000 clones, with roughly 86% occurring only once. The sample comprised PBMCs or T cells enriched from blood (not recorded which). All receptors come from a woman in her forties with acute COVID-19. The CDR3 runs from the conserved cysteine through the conserved F or W. The D gene is left open where the match is weak. Some rows have no size entry. The others give once, few or many, or a class for an expanded clone.

CDR3 length	J gene	D gene	V gene	clone size	CDR3 protein	CDR3 DNA
16	TRBJ2-3	TRBD2	TRBV18	NA	CASSPPGTSATDTQYF	TGTGCCAGCTCACCCCCCGGGACTAGCGCCACAGATACGCAGTATTTT
14	TRBJ1-3	NA	TRBV5-5	NA	CASSLQGSGNTIYF	TGTGCCAGCAGCTTGCAGGGCTCTGGAAACACCATATATTTT
15	TRBJ2-2	TRBD2	TRBV5-4	NA	CASTLQSGGTGELFF	TGTGCCAGCACTCTGCAGTCGGGGGGGACCGGGGAGCTGTTTTTT
19	TRBJ2-2	TRBD2	TRBV5-6	once	CASSSPGLAGEPNTGELFF	TGTGCCAGCAGCTCCCCCGGACTAGCGGGGGAACCGAACACCGGGGAGCTGTTTTTT
15	TRBJ1-6	NA	TRBV25-1	NA	CASSESAGKESPLHF	TGTGCCAGCAGTGAATCGGCGGGAAAAGAATCACCCCTCCACTTT
13	TRBJ1-5	NA	TRBV27	NA	CASSLAGGQPQHF	TGTGCCAGCAGTTTGGCGGGGGGTCAGCCCCAGCATTTT
14	TRBJ1-4	NA	TRBV30	NA	CAWSVISWAEKLFF	TGTGCCTGGAGCGTTATCAGTTGGGCGGAAAAACTGTTTTTT
15	TRBJ1-5	NA	TRBV19	NA	CASSIDRSPNQPQHF	TGTGCCAGTAGTATAGACAGATCCCCCAATCAGCCCCAGCATTTT
16	TRBJ2-1	TRBD1	TRBV27	NA	CASSLFRGQSYNEQFF	TGTGCCAGCAGTTTATTCAGGGGGCAGTCCTACAATGAGCAGTTCTTC
15	TRBJ2-3	NA	TRBV21-1	NA	CASGVAQRGADTQYF	TGTGCCAGCGGAGTTGCCCAGCGGGGCGCAGATACGCAGTATTTT
16	TRBJ1-4	NA	TRBV3-1/TRBV3-2	NA	CASSQEGQIDNEKLFF	TGTGCCAGCAGCCAAGAAGGACAGATCGATAATGAAAAACTGTTTTTT
14	TRBJ1-2	TRBD1	TRBV7-9	NA	CASSLGVQGYGYTF	TGTGCCAGCAGCTTAGGGGTACAGGGGTACGGCTACACCTTC
15	TRBJ2-2	TRBD1	TRBV18	NA	CASSNVGTETGELFF	TGTGCCAGCTCCAACGTGGGGACAGAGACCGGGGAGCTGTTTTTT
15	TRBJ2-2	TRBD2	TRBV9	NA	CARPTSGWNTGELFF	TGTGCCAGGCCGACTAGCGGGTGGAACACCGGGGAGCTGTTTTTT
14	TRBJ1-1	NA	TRBV5-4	NA	CASSLTRGNTEAFF	TGTGCCAGCAGCTTGACTCGGGGGAACACTGAAGCTTTCTTT
15	TRBJ2-1	NA	TRBV19	NA	CASSINSGNYNEQFF	TGTGCCAGTAGTATCAATAGCGGAAATTACAATGAGCAGTTCTTC
15	TRBJ1-4	NA	TRBV7-9	NA	CASSLDLQGSEKLFF	TGTGCCAGCAGCTTAGATTTGCAGGGGAGTGAAAAACTGTTTTTT
13	TRBJ1-3	NA	TRBV30	few	CASRGAAGNTIYF	TGTGCCTCTCGCGGGGCAGCTGGAAACACCATATATTTT
14	TRBJ1-5	TRBD1	TRBV25-1	NA	CASSSSGQGKPQHF	TGTGCCAGCAGTAGCAGCGGACAGGGAAAGCCCCAGCATTTT
17	TRBJ1-2	TRBD1	TRBV10-3	once	CASEGSTGTGVNYGYTF	TGTGCCTCCGAGGGGTCGACGGGGACAGGGGTTAACTATGGCTACACCTTC
13	TRBJ2-3	NA	TRBV24-1	NA	CATSDNRRDTQYF	TGTGCCACCAGTGATAATCGTCGGGATACGCAGTATTTT
13	TRBJ1-6	TRBD1	TRBV12-3/TRBV12-4	once	CASTRTGNSPLHF	TGTGCCAGCACCAGGACAGGGAATTCACCCCTCCACTTT
14	TRBJ1-2	TRBD1	TRBV10-3	NA	CAIHETGLPYGYTF	TGTGCCATCCACGAGACAGGGCTTCCCTATGGCTACACCTTC
17	TRBJ2-2	TRBD2	TRBV3-1/TRBV3-2	NA	CASSQGGAGVNTGELFF	TGTGCCAGCAGCCAAGGAGGAGCGGGGGTGAACACCGGGGAGCTGTTTTTT
16	TRBJ1-1	TRBD1	TRBV19	NA	CASSTQGQGPGTEAFF	TGTGCCAGTAGTACCCAAGGACAGGGTCCGGGCACTGAAGCTTTCTTT
13	TRBJ1-1	NA	TRBV18	NA	CASSPGSGTEAFF	TGTGCCAGCTCACCAGGGTCGGGCACTGAAGCTTTCTTT
15	TRBJ1-5	TRBD1	TRBV2	once	CASSDGTGGSQPQHF	TGTGCCAGCAGTGATGGGACAGGGGGTTCCCAGCCCCAGCATTTT
13	TRBJ1-2	NA	TRBV18	NA	CASSRGERYGYTF	TGTGCCAGCTCACGGGGGGAACGCTATGGCTACACCTTC
11	TRBJ1-3	NA	TRBV5-1	NA	CASYSGNTIYF	TGCGCCAGTTACTCTGGAAACACCATATATTTT
19	TRBJ2-1	TRBD1	TRBV19	NA	CATQAAGSRTGSFYNEQFF	TGTGCCACCCAAGCGGCGGGATCCAGGACAGGGTCTTTTTACAATGAGCAGTTCTTC
14	TRBJ1-2	TRBD1	TRBV10-3	NA	CAIRPGQGHYGYTF	TGTGCCATCCGACCGGGACAGGGTCACTATGGCTACACCTTC
14	TRBJ2-7	TRBD1	TRBV11-2	NA	CASSGTGVGYEQYF	TGTGCCAGCAGCGGGACAGGGGTAGGTTACGAGCAGTACTTC
12	TRBJ2-5	NA	TRBV12-3/TRBV12-4	NA	CASSLNLETQYF	TGTGCCAGCAGTTTAAACTTGGAGACCCAGTACTTC
17	TRBJ2-5	NA	TRBV7-2	NA	CASSLGIIRGPQEAQYF	TGTGCCAGCAGCTTGGGGATTATCAGGGGCCCCCAAGAGGCCCAGTACTTC
14	TRBJ1-1	TRBD1	TRBV5-1	NA	CASSSGGGNTEAFF	TGCGCCAGCAGCTCAGGGGGCGGGAACACTGAAGCTTTCTTT
16	TRBJ1-1	TRBD1	TRBV3-1/TRBV3-2	NA	CASSPIQGLGNTEAFF	TGTGCCAGCAGCCCAATACAGGGGCTGGGGAACACTGAAGCTTTCTTT
15	TRBJ1-3	NA	TRBV5-1	few	CASSLTGTSGNTIYF	TGCGCCAGCAGCTTAACAGGAACCTCTGGAAACACCATATATTTT
14	TRBJ1-2	NA	TRBV19	once	CASLVPGQVGGYTF	TGTGCCAGTTTGGTTCCGGGACAAGTTGGTGGCTACACCTTC
18	TRBJ1-3	TRBD1	TRBV5-4	NA	CASSFKGQGGPSGNTIYF	TGTGCCAGCAGCTTCAAGGGGCAGGGGGGACCCTCTGGAAACACCATATATTTT
12	TRBJ2-2	NA	TRBV5-1	NA	CASSLTGGELFF	TGCGCCAGCAGCTTAACAGGCGGGGAGCTGTTTTTT
13	TRBJ2-7	NA	TRBV7-9	NA	CASSVESVREQYF	TGTGCCAGCAGCGTAGAGAGCGTGCGGGAGCAGTACTTC
13	TRBJ1-1	NA	TRBV19	NA	CASLTGTNTEAFF	TGTGCCAGCCTCACAGGGACGAACACTGAAGCTTTCTTT
16	TRBJ1-4	NA	TRBV18	NA	CASSPVSTGGGEKLFF	TGTGCCAGCTCACCCGTGAGCACGGGCGGGGGTGAAAAACTGTTTTTT
15	TRBJ2-1	NA	TRBV6-5	NA	CASSYGGLSYNEQFF	TGTGCCAGCAGTTACGGAGGGTTATCCTACAATGAGCAGTTCTTC
13	TRBJ1-4	NA	TRBV29-1	NA	CSVDLGLGEKLFF	TGCAGCGTTGATCTGGGACTGGGAGAAAAACTGTTTTTT
15	TRBJ2-5	NA	TRBV5-1	NA	CASSRSPSAEETQYF	TGCGCCAGCAGCCGGTCCCCATCAGCGGAAGAGACCCAGTACTTC
16	TRBJ2-3	TRBD2	TRBV3-1/TRBV3-2	NA	CASSQDSGTRADTQYF	TGTGCCAGCAGCCAAGACTCCGGGACTAGGGCAGATACGCAGTATTTT
13	TRBJ1-2	NA	TRBV2	NA	CASSEAGPWGYTF	TGTGCCAGCAGTGAGGCAGGGCCTTGGGGCTACACCTTC
13	TRBJ1-4	NA	TRBV4-1	NA	CASSQDLAGKLFF	TGCGCCAGCAGCCAAGATCTGGCGGGAAAACTGTTTTTT
15	TRBJ2-5	TRBD2	TRBV29-1	NA	CSVVGRGGPWETQYF	TGCAGCGTTGTAGGGCGGGGGGGCCCCTGGGAGACCCAGTACTTC
14	TRBJ2-3	NA	TRBV2	NA	CASSSRTATDTQYF	TGTGCCAGCAGCTCCAGGACAGCCACAGATACGCAGTATTTT
16	TRBJ2-1	NA	TRBV2	NA	CASSASGGDSYNEQFF	TGTGCCAGCAGTGCATCCGGCGGGGACTCATACAATGAGCAGTTCTTC
14	TRBJ1-4	NA	TRBV30	NA	CAWSVWRADEKLFF	TGTGCCTGGAGTGTATGGAGGGCAGATGAAAAACTGTTTTTT
12	TRBJ2-5	NA	TRBV25-1	NA	CASRGGPGTQYF	TGTGCCAGCAGGGGTGGTCCGGGGACCCAGTACTTC